This record concerns one T cell receptor beta chain sequence. Its cognate antigen has yet to be identified. No base-level quality is on record; no much larger clone is a single base apart. Trimming at the junction amounts to 4 bases on V and 7 bases on J, and the germline ends lie 16 bases apart. According to the germline V gene, CDR1 reads SGHTA and CDR2 reads FQGNSA. The CDR3 spans 14 residues, from the cysteine through the phenylalanine. The kept DNA is CDR3 alone, 42 bases in frame from the first base. Each PCR received spiked-in synthetic TCR analog templates so that absolute template abundance could be estimated from read counts. TCRbeta CDR3 regions were amplified from genomic DNA with bias-controlled V and J gene primers using the immunoSEQ assay. Sequencing of rearranged TCRbeta segments was done at approximately 20X coverage. On the study's bioinformatics: Clustering was used to correct sequencing errors, and CDR3s were annotated against IMGT to assign V, D and J genes. Downstream analyses used only productive TCRbeta rearrangements, leaving out any out-of-frame or stop-codon sequences. Clonality was calculated as one minus the Shannon entropy normalized by the log of the number of unique productive sequences. Clones differing between time points or between blood and tumor were identified using Fisher's exact test with Benjamini-Hochberg correction, with an adjusted p below 0.01 applied as the threshold. The clones in this table, taken by TCRdb from immuneACCESS, are in-frame only. Not every clone is retained; where verified, under half of the shortfall comes from an unresolved V gene, and the cause of the rest is unknown. V and J calls and clone size are those listed in that table; D and trimming were worked out from the DNA. This sample comprises 86,000 or so clones, 85% of them detected only once. Approximately 14% of the sample rests with the top ten.

The sample is drawn from a study of PD-L1 blockade in urothelial cancer (dated by TCRdb to about 2017). A note on the overall study: All patients started therapy around 2014 and received atezolizumab 1,200 mg intravenously every 3 weeks. Blood samples yielded a median of roughly 150,000 T cells and more than 80,000 unique TCRs, with median clonality roughly 0.085. About 85% of the roughly 29 patients were males with bladder-origin urothelial cancer, and about 60% of the roughly 30 reported a prior smoking history. Blood samples were analyzed 3 weeks after the start of treatment (second dose) and 6 weeks after the start of treatment. An exploratory multi-omic analysis was conducted of the somatic, immune and clinical correlates of response to PD-L1 blockade with atezolizumab in urothelial cancer. Pretreatment blood TCR-seq was available for nearly 30 patients, at least one posttreatment blood collection was obtained for around 24 patients, and tumor TCR-seq was available for around 24 patients. Patients had an ECOG performance status of 0 or 1 and had received between 0 and 3 prior chemotherapy regimens. In the same patients who had TCR sequencing, pretreatment tumors also underwent whole exome sequencing and RNA sequencing. Roughly nine patients achieved durable clinical benefit and some 21 did not. TCR sequencing covered pretreatment tumor samples and matched, serially collected peripheral blood taken before and after atezolizumab treatment. Durable clinical benefit was defined as a progression-free survival longer than 6 months, and TCR features were additionally tested against progression-free survival and overall survival. Broader findings and caveats from the paper: At 3 weeks after the start of treatment, tumor-associated TCR clones in peripheral blood had expanded more in patients with durable benefit (n ≈ 24, p = 0.022). Improved progression-free and overall survival was found to be associated with pretreatment peripheral blood TCR clonality below the median. Because the sample size was small (n ≈ 27) and many exploratory analyses were performed, the results are intended to be hypothesis-generating.

The sample's time point, from its label and the paper: pretreatment peripheral blood. The cohort comprised 25 to 35 patients with locally advanced or metastatic urothelial carcinoma treated at Memorial Sloan Kettering on a trial protocol. Peripheral blood mononuclear cells were collected pretreatment and during treatment, at between 1 and 8 total time points per patient. The Qiagen DNeasy Blood extraction kit was used to purify genomic DNA from total PBMCs and tumor samples. Collected pretreatment and during treatment, PBMCs were isolated and stored as previously described. The origin of this receptor is a man aged 60 to 69 with urothelial cancer. The sequence is built from TRBV7-2 and TRBJ2-5; TRBD1 is perhaps the D gene, given 6 matching bases. The sample here was PBMCs, taken around atezolizumab (anti-PD-L1) treatment. The nucleotide sequence is given as TGTGCCAGCAGCTCGGACAGCATCGGACGGACCCAGTACTTC. This yields the protein CASSSDSIGRTQYF. The full variable domain, with segments outside the CDR3 supplied by the reference TRBV7-2 and TRBJ2-5 proteins, appears as GAGVSQSPSNKVTEKGKDVELRCDPISGHTALYWYRQSLGQGLEFLIYFQGNSAPDKSGLPSDRFSAERTGGSVSTLTIQRTQQEDSAVYLCASSSDSIGRTQYFGPGTRLLVL.